Below, 31 T cell receptor beta chains from the same sample are listed, as sequenced in a study of identical twins. In TCRdb, the 5' RACE reads were re-called with MiXCR into one record per CDR3 protein. The profile shows some 230,000 distinct CDR3 sequences, 5% to 7% of them singletons. These sequences were also reported in another study, on T cells expressing NK-cell markers.

The sequenced sample was CD8+ T cells sorted from blood. The receptors shown here come from a woman under 30 in good health.

The rearrangement joins TRBV11-2 to TRBJ2-2; 7 bases align to TRBD2. The CDR3 has 19 amino acids. CDR1 SGHAT and CDR2 FQNNGV come from the germline V gene. The ends lost 5 bases at V and 2 bases at J; junction bases unmatched: 17. CDR3 in amino acids: CASSLRLAGGSSNTGELFF. The CDR3 DNA follows: TGTGCCAGCAGCCTGCGACTTGCGGGCGGGAGTAGTAACACCGGGGAGCTGTTTTTT.

The chain joins TRBV7-9 to TRBJ2-7, with D possibly being TRBD1 (5 bases). Per the germline V gene, CDR1 is SEHNR and CDR2 is FQNEAQ (reference sequence). The CDR3 is made up of 14 amino acids. V gave up 2 bases and J gave up 2 bases, with 10 bases separating them. The CDR3 loop is CASSLTRVPYEQYF. As DNA, the CDR3 is TGTGCCAGCAGCTTAACCAGGGTCCCCTACGAGCAGTACTTC. The full variable domain, in which reference TRBV7-9 and TRBJ2-7 provide the parts outside the CDR3, is DTGVSQNPRHKITKRGQNVTFRCDPISEHNRLYWYRQTLGQGPEFLTYFQNEAQLEKSRLLSDRFSAERPKGSFSTLEIQRTEQGDSAMYLCASSLTRVPYEQYFGPGTRLTVT.

This clonotype was seen a few times. The J gene is TRBJ2-5, the V gene TRBV11-2; 13 nucleotides line up with TRBD2. Germline CDR1 SGHAT, CDR2 FQNNGV. This CDR3 has 17 residues. V was pared by 5 bases and J by 3 bases, with 9 bases of the junction left unmatched. The CDR3 protein is CASSEGLAGYYKETQYF. CDR3 DNA sequence: TGTGCCAGCAGCGAGGGACTAGCGGGGTATTACAAAGAGACCCAGTACTTC.

The chain joins TRBV16 to TRBJ1-3; no clear D. Germline-derived CDR1 and CDR2 are KGHSY and FQNENV. This CDR3 is 16 amino acids long. V lost 0 bases and J 4 bases, leaving 13 bases between the germline ends. The CDR3: CASSQSTGSGGNTIYF. The CDR3 nucleotides read TGTGCCAGCAGCCAATCAACCGGGTCAGGAGGAAACACCATATATTTT.

The rearrangement joins TRBV7-8 to TRBJ2-2, with D perhaps TRBD2 (5 bases). V gave up 10 bases and J gave up 3 bases, with 15 bases separating them. Germline CDR1 and CDR2: SGHVS and FQNEAQ. CDR3 length: 14 amino acids. The CDR3 sequence is CATRPDSYTGELFF. CDR3 bases: TGTGCCACAAGGCCGGACTCTTACACCGGGGAGCTGTTTTTT.

This clonotype has more than one count but fewer than ten. The CDR3 region has the DNA TGTGCCAGCAGCCCCACCTTTCCACTAGCGGGAGGGGGGGTCGATGAGCAGTTCTTC. It codes for CASSPTFPLAGGGVDEQFF. The gene calls are TRBV11-1 and TRBJ2-1, with 13 bases aligning to TRBD2. With 5 bases clipped from V and 8 bases from J, the junction kept 18 bases outside the gene matches. Per germline, CDR1 SGHAT and CDR2 FQDESV (reference sequence). This CDR3 is 19 amino acids long. Based on the CDR3 plus reference TRBV11-1 and TRBJ2-1, the full variable domain is EAEVAQSPRYKITEKSQAVAFWCDPISGHATLYWYRQILGQGPELLVQFQDESVVDDSQLPKDRFSAERLKGVDSTLKIQPAELGDSAMYLCASSPTFPLAGGGVDEQFFGPGTRLTVL.

This clonotype came up a few times. The V gene is TRBV11-2, the J gene TRBJ2-1; unclear D gene. CDR3 size: 14 residues. Trimming removed 0 bases at V and 1 base at J, with 4 bases between. CDR1 and CDR2 (germline): SGHAT, FQNNGV. CDR3 coding DNA: TGTGCCAGCAGCTTAGAAAATTCCTACAATGAGCAGTTCTTC. The encoded protein is CASSLENSYNEQFF.

This clonotype was counted between two and nine times. The rearrangement joins TRBV12-5 to TRBJ2-7; 11 bases map to TRBD1. Germline V gene data show CDR1 as LGHNT and CDR2 as FRNRAP. The CDR3 length is 12 residues. V trimming: 11 bases; J trimming: 6 bases; junction bases outside the gene matches: 6. The CDR3 loop reads CAGGGQGAEQYF. The CDR3 region has the DNA TGTGCTGGGGGCGGACAGGGGGCCGAGCAGTACTTC. The full variable domain, with the rest looked up from reference TRBV12-5 and TRBJ2-7, is DARVTQTPRHKVTEMGQEVTMRCQPILGHNTVFWYRQTMMQGLELLAYFRNRAPLDDSGMPKDRFSAEMPDATLATLKIQPSEPRDSAVYFCAGGGQGAEQYFGPGTRLTVT.

The CDR3 DNA reads TGTGCCAGCAGCTTAGCCCGGTTTTCCGAGCAGTTCTTC. It encodes CASSLARFSEQFF. The V gene is TRBV7-6, the J gene TRBJ2-1; D gene unclear. V lost 0 bases and J 10 bases, leaving 10 bases between the germline ends. In germline, CDR1 is SGHVS, CDR2 FNYEAQ. The CDR3 totals 13 residues.

There are a few counts of this clonotype. This chain uses TRBV2 with TRBJ2-1, with a tentative D call TRBD1 (6 bases). Germline CDR1 and CDR2: SNHLY and FYNNEI. This CDR3 comprises 12 residues. Trimming took 10 bases from V and 8 from J, leaving 15 bases between them. CDR3 DNA sequence: TGTGCCAATTACGGACAGAGCTATGAGCAGTTCTTC. It encodes CANYGQSYEQFF.

The sample holds many counts of this clonotype. This chain connects TRBV4-3 to TRBJ2-1; the match to TRBD2 covers 12 bases. This CDR3 has 20 amino acids. In germline, CDR1 is LGHNA, CDR2 YSLEER. Germline trimming cut 0 bases from V and 0 bases from J; bases unmatched to any gene: 9. CDR3 DNA: TGCGCCAGCAGCCAAGATCCTACTAGCGGGAGGCCCAGCTCCTACAATGAGCAGTTCTTC. Translation: CASSQDPTSGRPSSYNEQFF.

At least ten counts were recorded for this clonotype. The chain carries TRBV24-1 and TRBJ2-1; D is ambiguous. The germline V and J ends were trimmed by 6 bases and 7 bases, with 9 bases remaining between them. This CDR3 is built from 12 residues. Looked up from germline, CDR1 is KGHDR and CDR2 is SFDVKD. The CDR3 is CATSTSQNEQFF. The CDR3 DNA is TGTGCCACCAGTACGTCCCAAAATGAGCAGTTCTTC.

This clonotype was seen repeatedly, ten times or more. This chain's CDR3 is CASSGGTSGTDTQYF. The CDR3, as DNA: TGCGCCAGCAGCGGGGGGACTAGCGGCACAGATACGCAGTATTTT. The chain recombines TRBV5-1 with TRBJ2-3; TRBD2 matches 10 bases. The germline gives CDR1 SGHRS, CDR2 YFSETQ. The CDR3 contains 15 residues. Germline trimming cut 4 bases from V and 1 base from J; bases unmatched to any gene: 3.

This clonotype showed up many times. The chain combines TRBV6-2 or TRBV6-3 with TRBJ2-1; 9 bases are shared with TRBD2. This CDR3 comprises 15 residues. J was trimmed by 4 bases and V by 7 bases; bases with no gene match: 8. CDR1 is MNHEY, CDR2 SVGEGT, per germline. CDR3 sequence: CASITGLASYNEQFF. CDR3 DNA: TGTGCCAGCATCACCGGACTAGCGAGTTACAATGAGCAGTTCTTC.

This clonotype was seen ten or more times. The genes are TRBV29-1 and TRBJ1-2; 8 bases are a match to TRBD1. The junction had 14 bases not matched to a gene; V was cut back by 6 bases and J by 5 bases. CDR1 is SQVTM, CDR2 ANQGSEA, per germline. The CDR3 contains 15 residues. The CDR3, as DNA: TGCAGCGTCCCCGCTGGGGCAGGGGGCGGGTATGGCTACACCTTC. Its protein product is CSVPAGAGGGYGYTF.

This clonotype has just a few counts. V and J are TRBV14 and TRBJ2-7, with D perhaps matching TRBD1 (6 bases). The CDR3 consists of 15 residues. Trimming left V 0 bases short and J 0 bases short, with 9 bases between. Germline lookup yields CDR1 SGHDN and CDR2 FVKESK. This chain's CDR3 is CASSQERGSSYEQYF. CDR3 DNA: TGTGCCAGCAGCCAAGAGAGGGGGAGCTCCTACGAGCAGTACTTC.

Ten or more counts support this clonotype. The chain uses TRBV11-2 and TRBJ2-1; TRBD2 agrees at 13 bases. This CDR3 comprises 14 residues. J was trimmed by 5 bases and V by 8 bases; bases with no gene match: 3. The germline V gene has CDR1 SGHAT and CDR2 FQNNGV. For the CDR3, the DNA is TGTGCCAGCTACACTAGCGGGAGGGACAATGAGCAGTTCTTC. This translates into CASYTSGRDNEQFF.

This clonotype was observed many times. The rearrangement joins TRBV11-2 to TRBJ2-1; D is ambiguous. Trimming left V 1 base short and J 5 bases short, with 6 bases between. The CDR3 runs 13 residues. The germline CDR1 and CDR2 sequences are SGHAT and FQNNGV. CDR3: CASSLVAHNEQFF. DNA of the CDR3: TGTGCCAGCAGCTTAGTAGCACACAATGAGCAGTTCTTC.

The chain uses TRBV7-9 and TRBJ1-1; no clear D. The germline V and J ends were trimmed by 3 bases and 0 bases, with 8 bases remaining between them. Germline values: CDR1 SEHNR, CDR2 FQNEAQ (reference sequence). The CDR3 has 14 residues. This CDR3 is CASSFDVMNTEAFF. The CDR3 DNA is TGTGCCAGCAGCTTCGACGTTATGAACACTGAAGCTTTCTTT.

This clonotype was observed a few times. This chain links TRBV27 with TRBJ2-3; TRBD2 agrees at 9 bases. The V gene end was trimmed by 9 bases and the J gene end by 1 base; junction bases not matched to a gene: 5. Germline-derived CDR1 and CDR2 are MNHEY and SMNVEV (reference sequence). The CDR3 extends over 14 amino acids. CDR3 in DNA: TGTGCCAGTTGGGGACTAGCAGGCACAGATACGCAGTATTTT. Encoded protein: CASWGLAGTDTQYF.

Only a few counts were recorded for this clonotype. The chain uses TRBV7-2 and TRBJ1-4; no firm D call. The CDR3 has 15 residues. V was pared by 1 base and J by 3 bases, with 9 bases between. The germline V gene has CDR1 SGHTA and CDR2 FQGNSA. CDR3 amino acids: CASSLVGSANEKLFF. CDR3 DNA sequence: TGTGCCAGCAGCTTAGTGGGGAGCGCTAATGAAAAACTGTTTTTT.

This clonotype was counted a few times. The CDR3 protein is CSVEWEGGMEAFF. The DNA of the CDR3 is TGCAGCGTTGAATGGGAGGGGGGTATGGAAGCTTTCTTT. The V and J genes are TRBV29-1 and TRBJ1-1; weak D call: TRBD1 (6 bases). Between the trimmed V and J ends, which lost 2 bases and 8 bases, there was a span of 15 bases. CDR1 and CDR2 (germline): SQVTM, ANQGSEA. The CDR3 totals 13 residues.

This clonotype was counted many times. The chain joins TRBV7-9 to TRBJ2-3, with D maybe TRBD1 (6 bases). The CDR3 extends over 15 amino acids. Germline V gene sequence: CDR1 SEHNR, CDR2 FQNEAQ (reference sequence). V was pared by 5 bases and J by 0 bases, with 12 bases between. The CDR3 DNA is TGTGCCAGCAGCCCGACAGGCTCCAGCACAGATACGCAGTATTTT. Encoded protein: CASSPTGSSTDTQYF.

This clonotype occurred many times. The chain uses TRBV12-3 or TRBV12-4 and TRBJ1-1; D remains unclear. V lost 4 bases and J 5 bases, leaving 14 bases between the germline ends. This CDR3 contains 14 residues. CDR3 amino acids: CASSSSWGLTEAFF. The CDR3 nucleotides read TGTGCCAGCAGTTCCTCTTGGGGTCTTACTGAAGCTTTCTTT.

The chain links TRBV5-4 to TRBJ2-3, with D maybe TRBD2 (5 bases). Germline values: CDR1 SGHNT, CDR2 YYREEE (reference sequence). The V end lost 0 bases, the J end lost 0 bases, and 17 bases lay between the germline ends. This CDR3 has 18 residues. For the CDR3, the DNA is TGTGCCAGCAGCTTGGGTATGGAGCGGCCCCCTAGCACAGATACGCAGTATTTT. This gives the protein CASSLGMERPPSTDTQYF.

The chain combines TRBV5-6 with TRBJ2-1; TRBD2 matches 9 bases. The CDR3 loop spans 15 amino acids. With V trimmed by 9 bases and J by 7 bases, 14 bases remained unmatched. CDR1 and CDR2 (germline): SGHDT, YYEEEE. CDR3: CAMGHGLSGRNEQFF. Written as DNA, the CDR3 is TGTGCCATGGGCCACGGACTCAGCGGGAGGAATGAGCAGTTCTTC.

The V gene is TRBV27, the J gene TRBJ2-1; 9 nucleotides align to TRBD2. V gave up 7 bases and J gave up 10 bases; unmatched junction bases: 20. This CDR3 region has 17 residues. The germline CDR1 and CDR2 sequences are MNHEY and SMNVEV (reference sequence). The CDR3 nucleotides read TGTGCCAGCACCTACGCGGGCGCGGGAGGGCCATTCAAGGAGCAGTTCTTC. Amino acids: CASTYAGAGGPFKEQFF.

This clonotype has more than one count but fewer than ten. J is TRBJ2-1 and V is TRBV7-9; no definite D call. The CDR3 runs 11 residues. CDR1 is SEHNR and CDR2 is FQNEAQ in the germline V gene (reference sequence). V was clipped by 5 bases and J by 5 bases, with 4 bases between them. The CDR3 DNA sequence: TGTGCCAGCAGCCGTAACAATGAGCAGTTCTTC. This translates into CASSRNNEQFF.

There are a few counts of this clonotype. The chain uses TRBV19 and TRBJ2-7, with 9 positions matching TRBD1. The V segment lost 5 bases and the J segment 1 base; nucleotides outside the gene matches: 6. There are 15 residues in the CDR3. Germline V gene data show CDR1 as LNHDA and CDR2 as SQIVND (reference sequence). CDR3: CASSFTGGASYEQYF. The CDR3, as DNA: TGTGCCAGTAGTTTCACAGGGGGCGCGTCCTACGAGCAGTACTTC.

This chain connects TRBV7-9 to TRBJ1-1; the D gene is possibly TRBD1 (6 bases). The V end lost 6 bases, the J end lost 6 bases, and 23 bases lay between the germline ends. The CDR3 spans 16 residues. CDR1 and CDR2 from the germline V gene are SEHNR and FQNEAQ (reference sequence). Here the CDR3 reads CASRVFGGPTIAEAFF. CDR3 sequence (DNA): TGTGCCAGCAGAGTGTTTGGGGGCCCCACCATAGCTGAAGCTTTCTTT.

In its sample, this clonotype was seen a few times. V and J are TRBV3-1 and TRBJ2-7; D is unresolved. V dropped 3 bases and J dropped 6 bases, with 9 bases sitting between them. CDR1 is LGHDT and CDR2 is YNNKEL in the germline V gene (reference sequence). This CDR3 has 12 amino acids. Here the CDR3 DNA reads TGTGCCAGCAGCCATTCAGGATTCGAGCAGTACTTC. Its protein product is CASSHSGFEQYF.